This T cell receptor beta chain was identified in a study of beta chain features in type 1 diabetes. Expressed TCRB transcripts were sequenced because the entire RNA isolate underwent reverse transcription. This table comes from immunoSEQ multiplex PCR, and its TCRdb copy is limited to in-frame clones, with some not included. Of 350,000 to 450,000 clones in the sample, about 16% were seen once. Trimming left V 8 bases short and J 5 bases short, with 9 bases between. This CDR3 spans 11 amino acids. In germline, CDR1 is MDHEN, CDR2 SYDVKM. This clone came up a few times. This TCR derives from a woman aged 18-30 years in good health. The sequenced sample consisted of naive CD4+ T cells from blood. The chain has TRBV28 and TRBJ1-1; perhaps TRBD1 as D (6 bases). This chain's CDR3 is CASLGHTEAFF. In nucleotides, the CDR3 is TGTGCCAGCCTGGGACATACTGAAGCTTTCTTT.